This T cell receptor beta chain originates from a study of T cells after yellow fever vaccination. V shed 4 bases and J 7 bases; nucleotides not matched to a gene: 13. This CDR3 comprises 16 residues. Germline V CDR1 and CDR2: LGHNA, YSLEER. Many counts were recorded for this clonotype. TCRdb independently ran MiXCR on the 5' RACE reads; one entry per CDR3 protein. The sample records 25,000 to 35,000 distinct CDR3 sequences, about 5% being singletons. This specimen consisted of CD8+ T cells sorted from PBMCs, obtained 10 days after the yellow fever booster vaccination. The rearrangement links TRBV4-3 to TRBJ2-7; 10 bases map to TRBD2. This TCR was recovered from a man aged 30 to 45 who received the YFV17D yellow fever vaccine. This chain's CDR3 is CASSLTEGLAGVEQYF. CDR3 DNA sequence: TGCGCCAGCAGCCTAACTGAGGGCCTAGCGGGAGTAGAGCAGTACTTC.